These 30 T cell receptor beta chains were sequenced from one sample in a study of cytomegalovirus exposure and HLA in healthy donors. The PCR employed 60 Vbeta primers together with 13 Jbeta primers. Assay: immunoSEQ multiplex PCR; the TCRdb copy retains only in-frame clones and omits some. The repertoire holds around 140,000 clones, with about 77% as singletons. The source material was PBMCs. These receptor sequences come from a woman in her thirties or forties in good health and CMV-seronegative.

In DNA, the CDR3 is TGCGCCAGCAGCTTGGCGGGACAAACATCGGAGACCCAGTACTTC. The encoded protein is CASSLAGQTSETQYF. The chain has TRBV5-1 and TRBJ2-5, with a possible D match to TRBD1 (6 bases). This CDR3 region has 15 residues. V lost 0 bases and J lost 5, with 14 bases in between. The germline V gene encodes CDR1 SGHRS and CDR2 YFSETQ.

The CDR3 here is CASSLGHGNTGELFF. The CDR3 DNA reads TGCGCCAGCAGCTTAGGACATGGGAACACCGGGGAGCTGTTTTTT. The rearrangement uses TRBV5-1 and TRBJ2-2, with a possible D match to TRBD1 (5 bases). The germline V gene encodes CDR1 SGHRS and CDR2 YFSETQ. CDR3 length equals 15 residues. The germline V and J ends were trimmed by 2 bases and 1 base, with 9 bases remaining between them.

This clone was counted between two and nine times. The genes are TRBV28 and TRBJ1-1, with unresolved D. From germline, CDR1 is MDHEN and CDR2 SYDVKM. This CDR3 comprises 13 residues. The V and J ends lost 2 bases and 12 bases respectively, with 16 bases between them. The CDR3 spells CASSLNARVRTFF. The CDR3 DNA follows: TGTGCCAGCAGTTTAAATGCGAGGGTGAGAACTTTCTTT.

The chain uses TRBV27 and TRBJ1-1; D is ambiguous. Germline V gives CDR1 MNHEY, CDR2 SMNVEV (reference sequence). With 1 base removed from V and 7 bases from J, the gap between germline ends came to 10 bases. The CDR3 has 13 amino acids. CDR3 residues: CASSLYPGSEAFF. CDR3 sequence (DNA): TGTGCCAGCAGTTTATATCCGGGGAGTGAAGCTTTCTTT.

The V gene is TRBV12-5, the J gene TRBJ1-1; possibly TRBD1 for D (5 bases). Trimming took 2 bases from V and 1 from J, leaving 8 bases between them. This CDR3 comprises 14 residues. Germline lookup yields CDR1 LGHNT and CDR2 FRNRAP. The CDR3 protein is CASGLMGGNTEAFF. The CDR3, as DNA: TGTGCTAGTGGTTTGATGGGGGGGAACACTGAAGCTTTCTTT.

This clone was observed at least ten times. CDR3 loop: CASSASQEGNQPQHF. CDR3 coding DNA: TGTGCCAGCAGTGCCAGCCAAGAGGGCAATCAGCCCCAGCATTTT. This chain joins TRBV6-1 and TRBJ1-5; no reliable D call. Germline V gene data show CDR1 as MNHNS and CDR2 as SASEGT. The CDR3 runs 15 residues. V was pared by 4 bases and J by 2 bases, with 12 bases between.

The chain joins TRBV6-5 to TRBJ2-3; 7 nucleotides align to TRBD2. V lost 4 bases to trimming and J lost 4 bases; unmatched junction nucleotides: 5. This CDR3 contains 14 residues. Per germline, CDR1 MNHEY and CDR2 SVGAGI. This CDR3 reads CASSSGRGPDTQYF. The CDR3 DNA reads TGTGCCAGCAGTTCTGGGAGGGGTCCAGATACGCAGTATTTT.

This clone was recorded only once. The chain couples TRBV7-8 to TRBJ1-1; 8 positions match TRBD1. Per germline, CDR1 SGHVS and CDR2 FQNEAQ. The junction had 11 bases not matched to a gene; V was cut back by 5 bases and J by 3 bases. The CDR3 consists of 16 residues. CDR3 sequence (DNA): TGTGCCAGCAGCCGTATTGGCTCAGGGGGCGACACTGAAGCTTTCTTT. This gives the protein CASSRIGSGGDTEAFF.

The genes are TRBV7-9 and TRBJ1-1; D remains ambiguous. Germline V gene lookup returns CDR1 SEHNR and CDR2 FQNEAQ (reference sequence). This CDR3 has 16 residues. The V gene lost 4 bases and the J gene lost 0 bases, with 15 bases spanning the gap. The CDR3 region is CASSYSGGIMNTEAFF. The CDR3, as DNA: TGTGCCAGCAGCTACAGCGGAGGGATTATGAACACTGAAGCTTTCTTT.

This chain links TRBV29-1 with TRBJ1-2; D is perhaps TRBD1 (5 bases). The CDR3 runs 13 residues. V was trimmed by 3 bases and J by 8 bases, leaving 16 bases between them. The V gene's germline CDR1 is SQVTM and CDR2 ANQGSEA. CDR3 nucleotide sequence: TGCAGCGTTGATCAGCCAGGGTACGGCGGCTACACCTTC. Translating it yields CSVDQPGYGGYTF.

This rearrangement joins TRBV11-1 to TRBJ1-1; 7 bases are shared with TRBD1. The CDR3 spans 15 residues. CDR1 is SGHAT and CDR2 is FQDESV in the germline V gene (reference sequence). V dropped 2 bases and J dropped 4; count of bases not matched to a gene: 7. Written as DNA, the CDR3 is TGTGCCAGCAGCTTAAAGGCAGGGGGGAGCACTGAAGCTTTCTTT. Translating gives CASSLKAGGSTEAFF.

The CDR3 here is CASSSGQGLRGGQPQHF. CDR3 DNA sequence: TGTGCCAGTAGTAGTGGACAGGGTCTTAGAGGGGGGCAGCCCCAGCATTTT. This sequence joins TRBV19 and TRBJ1-5, with 8 bases identical to TRBD1. J gave up 7 bases and V 4 bases, and 15 bases lay outside the gene matches. This CDR3 has 17 amino acids. Germline V gives CDR1 LNHDA, CDR2 SQIVND (reference sequence).

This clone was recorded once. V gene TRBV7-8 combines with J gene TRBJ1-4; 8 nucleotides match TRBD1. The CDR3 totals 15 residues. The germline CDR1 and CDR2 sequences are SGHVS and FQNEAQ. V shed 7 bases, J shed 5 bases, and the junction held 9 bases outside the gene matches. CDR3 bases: TGTGCCAGCATCCCCAGCAGGGACAGGAATGAAAAACTGTTTTTT. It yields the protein CASIPSRDRNEKLFF.

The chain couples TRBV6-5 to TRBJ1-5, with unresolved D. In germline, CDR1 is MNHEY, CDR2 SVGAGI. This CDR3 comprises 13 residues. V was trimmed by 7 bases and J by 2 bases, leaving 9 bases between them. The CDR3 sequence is CASTGGRNQPQHF. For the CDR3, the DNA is TGTGCCAGCACGGGCGGGCGCAATCAGCCCCAGCATTTT.

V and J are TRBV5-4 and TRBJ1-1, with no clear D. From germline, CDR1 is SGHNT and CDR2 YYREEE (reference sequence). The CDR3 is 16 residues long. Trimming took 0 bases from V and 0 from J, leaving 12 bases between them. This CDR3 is CASSLGALSLNTEAFF. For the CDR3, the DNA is TGTGCCAGCAGCTTGGGGGCACTGAGTTTGAACACTGAAGCTTTCTTT.

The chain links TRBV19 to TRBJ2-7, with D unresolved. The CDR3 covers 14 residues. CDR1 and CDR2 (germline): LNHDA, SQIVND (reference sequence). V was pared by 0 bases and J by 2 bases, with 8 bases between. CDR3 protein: CASSIDSLTYEQYF. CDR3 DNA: TGTGCCAGTAGTATAGATTCCCTAACCTACGAGCAGTACTTC. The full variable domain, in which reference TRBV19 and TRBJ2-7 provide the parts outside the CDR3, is DGGITQSPKYLFRKEGQNVTLSCEQNLNHDAMYWYRQDPGQGLRLIYYSQIVNDFQKGDIAEGYSVSREKKESFPLTVTSAQKNPTAFYLCASSIDSLTYEQYFGPGTRLTVT.

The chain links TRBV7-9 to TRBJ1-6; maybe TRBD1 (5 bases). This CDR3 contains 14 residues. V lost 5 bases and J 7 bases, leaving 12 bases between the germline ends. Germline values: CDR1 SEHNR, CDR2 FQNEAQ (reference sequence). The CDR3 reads CASSPTGENSPLHF. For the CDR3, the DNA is TGTGCCAGCAGCCCCACGGGGGAGAATTCACCCCTCCACTTT.

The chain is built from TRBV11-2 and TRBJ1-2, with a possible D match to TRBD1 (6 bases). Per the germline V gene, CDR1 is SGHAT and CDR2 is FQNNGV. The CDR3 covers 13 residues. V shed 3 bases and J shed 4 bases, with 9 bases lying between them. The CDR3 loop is CASSFDRTYGYTF. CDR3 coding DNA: TGTGCCAGCAGCTTTGACAGGACCTATGGCTACACCTTC.

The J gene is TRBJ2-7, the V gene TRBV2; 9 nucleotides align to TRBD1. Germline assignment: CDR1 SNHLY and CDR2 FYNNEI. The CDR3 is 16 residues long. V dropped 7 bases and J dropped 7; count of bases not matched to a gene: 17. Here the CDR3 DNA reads TGTGCCAGCACGGGTCTCTACCGGGACAGGGCGAGGGAGCAGTACTTC. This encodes CASTGLYRDRAREQYF.

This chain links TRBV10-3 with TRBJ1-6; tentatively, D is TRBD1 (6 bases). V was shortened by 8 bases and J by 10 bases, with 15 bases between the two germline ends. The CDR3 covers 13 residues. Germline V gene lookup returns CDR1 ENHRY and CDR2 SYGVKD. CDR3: CAIGDISKSPLHF. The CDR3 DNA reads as TGTGCCATCGGGGACATTTCGAAATCACCCCTCCACTTT.

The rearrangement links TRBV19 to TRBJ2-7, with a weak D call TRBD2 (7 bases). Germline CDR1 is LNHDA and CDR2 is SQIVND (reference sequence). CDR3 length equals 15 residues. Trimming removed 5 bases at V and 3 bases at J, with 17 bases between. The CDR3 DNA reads TGTGCCAGTAGTTCCGCGGGGGCGGGGGTCTACGAGCAGTACTTC. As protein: CASSSAGAGVYEQYF.

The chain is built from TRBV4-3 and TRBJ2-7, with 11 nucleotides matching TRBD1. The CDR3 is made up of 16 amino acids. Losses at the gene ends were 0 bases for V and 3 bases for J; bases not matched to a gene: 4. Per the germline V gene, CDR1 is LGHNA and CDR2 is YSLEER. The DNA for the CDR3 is TGCGCCAGCAGCCAAGAAGGGGGGACAGGGGGCTACGAGCAGTACTTC. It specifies CASSQEGGTGGYEQYF.

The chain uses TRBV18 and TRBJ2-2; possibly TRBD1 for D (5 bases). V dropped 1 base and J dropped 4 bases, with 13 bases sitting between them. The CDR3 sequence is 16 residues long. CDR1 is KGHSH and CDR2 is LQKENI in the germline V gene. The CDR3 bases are TGTGCCAGCTCACCACAAGAGACAGTCCTCACCGGGGAGCTGTTTTTT. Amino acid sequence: CASSPQETVLTGELFF.

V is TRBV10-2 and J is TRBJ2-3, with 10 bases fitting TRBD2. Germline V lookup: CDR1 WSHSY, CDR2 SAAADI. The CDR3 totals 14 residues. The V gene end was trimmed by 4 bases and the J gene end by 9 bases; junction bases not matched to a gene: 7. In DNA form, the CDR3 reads TGCGCCAGCAGTGCAAGCGGGGGGGGTAACACGCAGTATTTT. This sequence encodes CASSASGGGNTQYF.

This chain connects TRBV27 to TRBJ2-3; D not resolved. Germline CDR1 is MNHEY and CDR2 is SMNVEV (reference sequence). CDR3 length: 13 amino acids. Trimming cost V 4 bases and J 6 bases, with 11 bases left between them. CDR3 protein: CASSSRSWDTQYF. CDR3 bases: TGTGCCAGCAGTTCCCGTAGTTGGGATACGCAGTATTTT.

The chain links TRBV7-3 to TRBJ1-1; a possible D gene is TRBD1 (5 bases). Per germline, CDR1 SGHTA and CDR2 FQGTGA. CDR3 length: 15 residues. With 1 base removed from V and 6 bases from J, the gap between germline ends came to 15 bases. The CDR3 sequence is CASSLNPGGGSEAFF. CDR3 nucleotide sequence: TGTGCCAGCAGCTTAAATCCGGGGGGAGGGTCTGAAGCTTTCTTT.

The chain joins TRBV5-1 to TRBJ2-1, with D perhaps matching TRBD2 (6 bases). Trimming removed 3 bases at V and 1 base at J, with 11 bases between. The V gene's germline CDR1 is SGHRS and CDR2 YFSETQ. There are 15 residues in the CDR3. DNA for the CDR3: TGCGCCAGCAGCTGGGGGGTTGGGTCCTACAATGAGCAGTTCTTC. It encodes CASSWGVGSYNEQFF.

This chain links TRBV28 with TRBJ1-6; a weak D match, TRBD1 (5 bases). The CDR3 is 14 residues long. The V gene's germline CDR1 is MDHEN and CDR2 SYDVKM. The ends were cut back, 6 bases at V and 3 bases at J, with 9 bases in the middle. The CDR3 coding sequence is TGTGCCAGCAGACAGGTTGGCTATAATTCACCCCTCCACTTT. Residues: CASRQVGYNSPLHF.

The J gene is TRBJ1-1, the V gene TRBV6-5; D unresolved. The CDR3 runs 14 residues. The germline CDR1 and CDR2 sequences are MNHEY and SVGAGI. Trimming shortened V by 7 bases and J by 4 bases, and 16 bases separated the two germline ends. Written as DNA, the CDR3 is TGTGCCAGCACCCGTCAAATAAGCGGCACTGAAGCTTTCTTT. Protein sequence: CASTRQISGTEAFF.

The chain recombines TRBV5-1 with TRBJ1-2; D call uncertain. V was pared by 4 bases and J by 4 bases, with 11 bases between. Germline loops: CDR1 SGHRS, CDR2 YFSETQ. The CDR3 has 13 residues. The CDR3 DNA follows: TGCGCCAGCAGCATTCAGGAGGGCTATGGCTACACCTTC. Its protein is CASSIQEGYGYTF.